The 7 T cell receptor beta chains below were found in one sample sequenced in a study of control samples from healthy donors and cancer patients. TCRdb's copy holds only in-frame clones and misses some; the assay was immunoSEQ multiplex PCR. The sample has 17,000 or so clones; about 86% are singletons. The sequenced material came from PBMCs. The receptors stem from a woman in her 70s with colorectal cancer.

The rearrangement joins TRBV4-1 to TRBJ1-4; 7 bases align to TRBD1. The V gene end was trimmed by 0 bases and the J gene end by 8 bases; junction bases not matched to a gene: 15. CDR1 MGHRA and CDR2 YSYEKL come from the germline V gene. CDR3 size: 18 residues. The CDR3 nucleotides are TGCGCCAGCAGCCAAGATGGGGCTTTAGGGGGCCCGGGGGAAAAACTGTTTTTT. Protein: CASSQDGALGGPGEKLFF.

As concerns this clone: The sample holds other DNA sequences that translate to the same CDR3. The chain carries TRBV15 and TRBJ1-1, with a tentative D call TRBD1 (5 bases). This CDR3 is built from 14 residues. Looked up from germline, CDR1 is LNHNV and CDR2 is YYDKDF (reference sequence). Trimming left V 1 base short and J 0 bases short, with 6 bases between. In DNA, the CDR3 is TGTGCCACCAGCAGAGGGGGCATGAACACTGAAGCTTTCTTT. Its protein is CATSRGGMNTEAFF.

The CDR3 protein is CASSVGSGPPQETQYF. CDR3 bases: TGTGCCAGCAGCGTAGGTAGCGGACCCCCCCAAGAGACCCAGTACTTC. The chain uses TRBV9 and TRBJ2-5; weak D call: TRBD2 (6 bases). CDR3 size: 16 residues. Per the germline V gene, CDR1 is SGDLS and CDR2 is YYNGEE. V dropped 0 bases and J dropped 1 base, with 13 bases sitting between them. The full variable domain, in which reference TRBV9 and TRBJ2-5 provide the parts outside the CDR3, is DSGVTQTPKHLITATGQRVTLRCSPRSGDLSVYWYQQSLDQGLQFLIQYYNGEERAKGNILERFSAQQFPDLHSELNLSSLELGDSALYFCASSVGSGPPQETQYFGPGTRLLVL.

This sequence joins TRBV9 and TRBJ2-1; 8 bases map to TRBD1. The length of the CDR3 is 15 residues. Germline V gene lookup returns CDR1 SGDLS and CDR2 YYNGEE. Germline trimming cut 3 bases from V and 6 bases from J; bases unmatched to any gene: 8. CDR3 loop: CASSAQGAYRNEQFF. As DNA, the CDR3 is TGTGCCAGCAGCGCGCAGGGGGCCTATCGCAATGAGCAGTTCTTC.

The chain's CDR3 is CASSTSAGGSYNEQFF. CDR3 sequence (DNA): TGTGCCAGCAGCACGTCAGCGGGAGGCTCCTACAATGAGCAGTTCTTC. The chain carries TRBV9 and TRBJ2-1; TRBD2 aligns across 9 bases. CDR3 length: 16 residues. Germline lookup yields CDR1 SGDLS and CDR2 YYNGEE. V lost 4 bases to trimming and J lost 0 bases; unmatched junction nucleotides: 5.

There are a few counts of this clone. The chain carries TRBV7-9 and TRBJ1-2; 7 bases are shared with TRBD1. This CDR3 region has 14 residues. The V and J ends lost 5 bases and 0 bases, in that order; junction bases with no gene match: 3. Germline V CDR1 and CDR2: SEHNR, FQNEAQ (reference sequence). CDR3 sequence reads: CASSPTGSNYGYTF. As DNA, the CDR3 is TGTGCCAGCAGCCCGACAGGGTCTAACTATGGCTACACCTTC.

V is TRBV11-3 and J is TRBJ1-1; 7 bases fit TRBD1. J gave up 3 bases and V 5 bases, and 9 bases lay outside the gene matches. The CDR3 runs to 15 residues. CDR1 is SGHNT and CDR2 is YENEEA in the germline V gene. In DNA form, the CDR3 reads TGTGCCAGCAGCGGACTGTTCGACAGGGACACTGAAGCTTTCTTT. This translates into CASSGLFDRDTEAFF.